This T cell receptor (beta chain) is drawn from a study of shared clonotypes between healthy human individuals. Study-wide results and caveats: Sampling used blood alone; tissue repertoires probably differ. A handful of donors had around 5% of their naive CD4 clonotypes in common.

Between the trimmed V and J ends, which lost 2 bases and 10 bases, there was a span of 8 bases. The CDR3 loop spans 11 amino acids. CDR1 is SGHTA, CDR2 FQGNSA, per germline. TCRdb's table, derived via immunoSEQ multiplex PCR, lists solely in-frame clones and lacks some. The table lists some 1,100,000 clones, more than 75% of them singletons. Remarks on this clone: The antigen remains unidentified.

The material sequenced was memory CD4+ T cells from PBMCs. Subset meaning: CD45RA-negative fraction. This chain joins TRBV7-2 and TRBJ1-1; D gene uncertain. This TCR derives from a man between 18 and 35 years old in good health. Some clones in this sample may be carry-over from other donors' samples. DNA of the CDR3: TGTGCCAGCAGCTTATTAGCGATAGCTTTCTTT. Translation: CASSLLAIAFF.